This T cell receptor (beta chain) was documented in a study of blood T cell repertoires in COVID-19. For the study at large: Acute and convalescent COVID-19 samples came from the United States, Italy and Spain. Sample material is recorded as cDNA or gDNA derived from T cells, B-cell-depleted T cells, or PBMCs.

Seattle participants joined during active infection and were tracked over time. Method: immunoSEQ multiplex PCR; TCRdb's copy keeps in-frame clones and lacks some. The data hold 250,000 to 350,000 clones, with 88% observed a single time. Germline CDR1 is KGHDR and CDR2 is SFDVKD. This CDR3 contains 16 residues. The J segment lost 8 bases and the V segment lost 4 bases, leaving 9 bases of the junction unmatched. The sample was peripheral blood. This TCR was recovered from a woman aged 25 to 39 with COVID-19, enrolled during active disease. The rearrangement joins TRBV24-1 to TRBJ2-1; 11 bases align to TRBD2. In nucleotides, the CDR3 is TGTGCCACCAGTGACTTCACTAGCGGGAGCGTCTATGAGCAGTTCTTC. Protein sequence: CATSDFTSGSVYEQFF.